The clone carrying this TCR beta chain was seen once. Its antigen is currently unknown. The sample comes from a study of cytomegalovirus exposure and HLA in healthy donors. Method: immunoSEQ multiplex PCR; TCRdb's copy keeps in-frame clones and lacks some. This sample has around 400,000 clones; 86% occur once, and the top ten carry 0.83%. Overall study findings and caveats: TCR beta chains numbering about 160 were designated cytomegalovirus-associated. Subsequent analysis showed first-cohort TCR clusters tending to co-occur in around 110 validation repertoires.

Germline V gene lookup returns CDR1 SGHNT and CDR2 YYREEE (reference sequence). The CDR3 runs to 16 residues. Unmatched junction bases numbered 1, after V lost 0 bases and J lost 0 bases. Separate from the approximately 700-subject first cohort was the approximately 120-subject validation cohort, to which the donors belonged. The receptor was derived from a woman in her late teens or twenties in good health and CMV-seronegative. The rearrangement uses TRBV5-4 and TRBJ2-3; 10 positions agree with TRBD2. The material sequenced was PBMCs. The CDR3 sequence: CASSLGTSGSTDTQYF. Here the CDR3 DNA reads TGTGCCAGCAGCTTGGGGACTAGCGGAAGCACAGATACGCAGTATTTT.